The 17 T cell receptor beta chains below all came from one sample that was sequenced in a study of beta chain features in type 1 diabetes. General study findings and limits: TCRB CDR3s from Type 1 diabetes patients were moderately but significantly shorter in all four CD4+ subsets.

For these TCRs, the target antigens are not known. The entirety of the isolated RNA underwent reverse transcription, so expressed TCRB transcripts were sequenced. Using immunoSEQ multiplex PCR, the repertoire was profiled, and TCRdb retains in-frame clones only, with some absent. In the table there are 350,000 to 400,000 clones, roughly an eighth of which are singletons. Specimen: naive CD4+ T cells from blood. These TCRs come from a woman younger than 35 with type 1 diabetes.

CDR3 sequence: CASSLAHRGANHEQYF. CDR3 DNA: TGTGCCAGCAGCTTAGCTCACAGGGGGGCTAACCACGAGCAGTACTTC. V and J are TRBV11-2 and TRBJ2-7, with 8 positions matching TRBD1. Germline CDR1 is SGHAT and CDR2 is FQNNGV. Germline trimming cut 1 base from V and 5 bases from J; bases unmatched to any gene: 10. The CDR3 length is 16 residues.

In regard to this clone: The junction shows a germline mismatch at one end, possibly a read error. This chain uses TRBV7-9 with TRBJ2-3, with TRBD2 matching 11 bases. Germline loops: CDR1 SEHNR, CDR2 FQNEAQ (reference sequence). The CDR3 runs to 15 residues. The CDR3 DNA reads as TGTGCCAGCAGGTTAGCGGGAGGGCCAAAAGATACGCAGTATTTT. This sequence encodes CASRLAGGPKDTQYF.

The chain combines TRBV13 with TRBJ2-7; tentative D call: TRBD1 (6 bases). The CDR3 totals 15 residues. Trimming removed 5 bases at V and 0 bases at J, with 14 bases between. Looked up from germline, CDR1 is PRHDT and CDR2 is FYEKMQ (reference sequence). In DNA form, the CDR3 reads TGTGCCAGCAGCAAAGGGGGTCTCGTCTCCTACGAGCAGTACTTC. This encodes CASSKGGLVSYEQYF.

The rearrangement joins TRBV9 to TRBJ2-1, with TRBD2 matching over 13 bases. This CDR3 contains 16 residues. V shed 3 bases and J 8 bases; nucleotides not matched to a gene: 8. CDR1 and CDR2 from the germline V gene are SGDLS and YYNGEE. The CDR3 DNA is TGTGCCAGCAGCGAGACACTAGCGGGAGGGACGCATGAGCAGTTCTTC. It translates to CASSETLAGGTHEQFF.

The genes are TRBV30 and TRBJ1-4; 9 positions match TRBD1. The CDR3 consists of 15 residues. J was trimmed by 7 bases and V by 2 bases; bases with no gene match: 8. The germline V gene has CDR1 GTSNPN and CDR2 SVGIG (reference sequence). CDR3 bases: TGTGCCTGGAGTCCTCCCGGGACAGGGTCTGAAAAACTGTTTTTT. Amino acid sequence: CAWSPPGTGSEKLFF.

Only a few counts were recorded for this clone. The chain employs TRBV28 and TRBJ1-4; no clear D. With 5 bases removed from V and 7 bases from J, the gap between germline ends came to 8 bases. Germline V gives CDR1 MDHEN, CDR2 SYDVKM. This CDR3 spans 12 amino acids. The CDR3 DNA reads TGTGCCAGCAGTCCACCGGGTGAAAAACTGTTTTTT. It encodes CASSPPGEKLFF.

This chain links TRBV21-1 with TRBJ2-4; the table calls TRBD1, which could not be checked here. TRBV21-1 is a documented pseudogene. The CDR3 loop spans 13 amino acids. CDR3 bases: TGTGCCAGCAGGATCGGGACAAAAAACATTCAGTACTTC. Protein product: CASRIGTKNIQYF.

This clone was observed a handful of times. The chain couples TRBV4-3 to TRBJ2-2, with 9 bases lining up with TRBD1. Germline V CDR1 and CDR2: LGHNA, YSLEER. V shed 2 bases and J 4 bases; nucleotides not matched to a gene: 8. The CDR3 runs 17 residues. The CDR3 region is CASSQTGGGGGTGELFF. The CDR3 nucleotides read TGCGCCAGCAGCCAAACAGGGGGCGGAGGGGGCACCGGGGAGCTGTTTTTT.

There are a few counts of this clone. The chain couples TRBV6-5 to TRBJ2-1; D perhaps matches TRBD2 (5 bases). Between the trimmed V and J ends, which lost 4 bases and 0 bases, there was a span of 10 bases. Germline lookup yields CDR1 MNHEY and CDR2 SVGAGI. The CDR3 loop spans 15 amino acids. In DNA, the CDR3 is TGTGCCAGCAGTTCTGGGGAGAGCTCCTACAATGAGCAGTTCTTC. It translates to CASSSGESSYNEQFF.

V and J are TRBV2 and TRBJ2-7, with TRBD2 identical over 11 bases. This CDR3 comprises 16 residues. Germline V gene sequence: CDR1 SNHLY, CDR2 FYNNEI. The V gene end was trimmed by 8 bases and the J gene end by 0 bases; junction bases not matched to a gene: 9. As DNA, the CDR3 is TGTGCCAGCGGAATCTCGACTAGCGGGGACTCCTACGAGCAGTACTTC. It codes for CASGISTSGDSYEQYF.

This clone turned up a few times. The J gene is TRBJ1-1, the V gene TRBV30, with 9 bases that match TRBD1. The germline CDR1 and CDR2 sequences are GTSNPN and SVGIG (reference sequence). Trimming took 4 bases from V and 0 from J; bases not matched to a gene: 6. This CDR3 comprises 15 residues. The chain's CDR3 is CAWKGTGTLNTEAFF. In nucleotides, the CDR3 is TGTGCCTGGAAGGGGACAGGGACCTTGAACACTGAAGCTTTCTTT.

The chain carries TRBV5-6 and TRBJ1-2; D gene ambiguous. Looked up from germline, CDR1 is SGHDT and CDR2 is YYEEEE. With 0 bases removed from V and 2 bases from J, the gap between germline ends came to 8 bases. The CDR3 covers 14 residues. CDR3 amino acids: CASSLGQANYGYTF. The CDR3 DNA is TGTGCCAGCAGCTTGGGCCAGGCAAACTATGGCTACACCTTC.

This clone was seen only a few times. V usage is TRBV7-6 and J usage is TRBJ1-3; D gene ambiguous. The germline gives CDR1 SGHVS, CDR2 FNYEAQ. The CDR3 runs to 14 residues. V dropped 5 bases and J dropped 0 bases, with 8 bases sitting between them. The CDR3 DNA sequence: TGTGCCAGCAGCCCCTATCCCTCTGGAAACACCATATATTTT. The encoded protein is CASSPYPSGNTIYF.

CDR3 region: CASRSQGGMNTEAFF. CDR3 DNA sequence: TGTGCCAGCAGGAGCCAGGGTGGGATGAACACTGAAGCTTTCTTT. The rearrangement uses TRBV7-2 and TRBJ1-1; TRBD1 is a possible D gene (5 bases). Germline loops: CDR1 SGHTA, CDR2 FQGNSA. CDR3 length: 15 amino acids. With 6 bases removed from V and 0 bases from J, the gap between germline ends came to 14 bases.

The chain is built from TRBV2 and TRBJ2-7; D remains ambiguous. Germline values: CDR1 SNHLY, CDR2 FYNNEI. This CDR3 contains 12 residues. Deletions cut 3 bases from V and 4 bases from J, with 7 bases between. The CDR3 DNA sequence: TGTGCCAGCAGTGAGACTTGGTACGAGCAGTACTTC. Its protein product is CASSETWYEQYF.

The chain is built from TRBV19 and TRBJ1-5, with a tentative D call TRBD1 (6 bases). This CDR3 comprises 14 residues. CDR1 is LNHDA, CDR2 SQIVND, per germline (reference sequence). The V gene lost 6 bases and the J gene lost 7 bases, with 16 bases spanning the gap. DNA of the CDR3: TGTGCCAGTAGAGGGTTACAGGGTGGCCAGCCCCAGCATTTT. Amino acid sequence: CASRGLQGGQPQHF.

This chain's CDR3 is CASSLGLRTNGYTF. In DNA form, the CDR3 reads TGTGCCAGCAGCTTAGGTCTAAGAACTAATGGCTACACCTTC. The genes are TRBV7-2 and TRBJ1-2, with D unclear. This CDR3 comprises 14 residues. V was shortened by 1 base and J by 6 bases, with 12 bases between the two germline ends. CDR1 and CDR2 (germline): SGHTA, FQGNSA. Based on the CDR3 plus reference TRBV7-2 and TRBJ1-2, the full variable domain is GAGVSQSPSNKVTEKGKDVELRCDPISGHTALYWYRQSLGQGLEFLIYFQGNSAPDKSGLPSDRFSAERTGGSVSTLTIQRTQQEDSAVYLCASSLGLRTNGYTFGSGTRLTVV.